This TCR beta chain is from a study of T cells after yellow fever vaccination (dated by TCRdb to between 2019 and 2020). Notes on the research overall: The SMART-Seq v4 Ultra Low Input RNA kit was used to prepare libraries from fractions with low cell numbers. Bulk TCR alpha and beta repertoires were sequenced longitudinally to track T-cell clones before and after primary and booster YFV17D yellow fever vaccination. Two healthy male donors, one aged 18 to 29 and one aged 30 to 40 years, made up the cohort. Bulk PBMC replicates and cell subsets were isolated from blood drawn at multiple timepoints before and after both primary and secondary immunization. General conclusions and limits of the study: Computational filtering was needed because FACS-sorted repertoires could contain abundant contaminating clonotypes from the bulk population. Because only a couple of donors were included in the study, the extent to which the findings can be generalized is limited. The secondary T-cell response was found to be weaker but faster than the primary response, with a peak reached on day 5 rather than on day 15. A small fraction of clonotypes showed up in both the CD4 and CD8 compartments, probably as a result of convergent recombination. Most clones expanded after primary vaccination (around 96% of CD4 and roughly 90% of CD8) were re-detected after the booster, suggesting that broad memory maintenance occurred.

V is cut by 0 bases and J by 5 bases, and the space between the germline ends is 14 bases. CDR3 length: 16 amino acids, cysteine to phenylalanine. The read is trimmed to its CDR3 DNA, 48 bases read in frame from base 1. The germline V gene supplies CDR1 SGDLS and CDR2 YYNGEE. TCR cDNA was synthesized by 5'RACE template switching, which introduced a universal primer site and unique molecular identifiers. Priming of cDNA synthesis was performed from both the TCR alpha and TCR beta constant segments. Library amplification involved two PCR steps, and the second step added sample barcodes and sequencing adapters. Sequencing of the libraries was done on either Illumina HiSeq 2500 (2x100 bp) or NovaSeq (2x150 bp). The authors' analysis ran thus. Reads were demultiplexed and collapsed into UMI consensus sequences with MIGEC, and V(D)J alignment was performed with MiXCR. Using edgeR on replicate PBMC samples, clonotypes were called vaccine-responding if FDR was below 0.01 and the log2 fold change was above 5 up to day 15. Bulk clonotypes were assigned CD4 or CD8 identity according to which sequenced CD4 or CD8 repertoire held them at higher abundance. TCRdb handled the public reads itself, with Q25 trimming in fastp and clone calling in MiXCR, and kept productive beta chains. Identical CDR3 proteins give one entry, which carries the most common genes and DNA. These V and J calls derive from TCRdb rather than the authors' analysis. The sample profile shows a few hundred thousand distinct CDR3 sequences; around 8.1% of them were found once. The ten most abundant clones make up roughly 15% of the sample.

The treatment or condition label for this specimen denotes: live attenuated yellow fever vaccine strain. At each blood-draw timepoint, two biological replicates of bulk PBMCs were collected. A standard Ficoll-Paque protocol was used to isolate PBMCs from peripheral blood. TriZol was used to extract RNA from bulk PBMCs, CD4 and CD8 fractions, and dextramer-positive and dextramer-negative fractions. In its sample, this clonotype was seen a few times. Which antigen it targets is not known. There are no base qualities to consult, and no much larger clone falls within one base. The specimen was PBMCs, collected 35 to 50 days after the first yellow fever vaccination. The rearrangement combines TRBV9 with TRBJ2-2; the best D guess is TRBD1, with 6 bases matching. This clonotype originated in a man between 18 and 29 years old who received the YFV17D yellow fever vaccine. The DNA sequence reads TGTGCCAGCAGCGTAGATGGGGGCGCGAGTACCGGGGAGCTGTTTTTT. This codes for CASSVDGGASTGELFF. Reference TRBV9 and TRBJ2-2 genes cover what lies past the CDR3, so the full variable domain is DSGVTQTPKHLITATGQRVTLRCSPRSGDLSVYWYQQSLDQGLQFLIQYYNGEERAKGNILERFSAQQFPDLHSELNLSSLELGDSALYFCASSVDGGASTGELFFGEGSRLTVL.